Below, one T cell receptor (beta chain) is given with its context. Its target antigen remains unknown. Base qualities are missing; no much larger clone stands one base away. Its CDR3 holds 20 amino acids, cysteine through phenylalanine. Only the CDR3 region is kept as DNA, spanning 60 bases read in frame from base 1. Taken from the germline V gene, the CDR1 and CDR2 loops are MNHNS and SASEGT. The junction shows trimming of 1 base on V and 5 bases on J, and the gene matches do not reach 17 bases of it. The sample originates from a study of blood T cell repertoires in COVID-19 (dated by TCRdb to about 2020). Broadly, across the study: Collaborator samples came from the United States, Italy and Spain and covered acute and convalescent phases of COVID-19. The prospective study material was composed of cDNA or gDNA derived from T cells, B-cell-depleted T cells, or PBMCs. The dataset comprised deeply sampled blood TCRbeta repertoires from subjects exposed to, actively infected with, or recovered from COVID-19. The repertoires were released in a freely available public database meant as a resource for research on the immune response to SARS-CoV-2. Samples came from the ongoing ImmuneRACE study (first 160 participants) plus 1,254 subjects from 6 global collaborators. A de-identified subject ID, COVID-19 status, age in years and sex were almost always included in the sample metadata. HLA class I and class II types, where available, came from metadata supplied by the sample provider rather than from assay-based typing. Here is what the overall study found, with its caveats: Clinical and demographic metadata were provided uncurated, with the amount varying by source and participant.

Whole blood was collected in K2EDTA tubes by collaborating institutions according to the institutions' own protocols. Collaborator samples were shipped for TCRbeta analysis as frozen whole blood, isolated PBMCs, or DNA extracted from either sample type. The immunoSEQ Assay, a bias-controlled multiplex PCR, was used to amplify TCRbeta CDR3 regions from genomic DNA. Regarding the original processing steps: Within the assay, amplification of reference gene primers was used to estimate how many nucleated cells each sample contained. Sequence reads were collapsed and filtered to measure the absolute abundance of every unique TCRbeta CDR3 rearrangement. For each sample, productive Simpson clonality was calculated as the square root of Simpson's diversity index across productive rearrangements. The source is immuneACCESS, and TCRdb retained only in-frame sequences with V and J called. Part of the clones is not carried over; for the studies checked, unresolved V genes explain less than half of this, and the remainder is unexplained. V and J calls and clone size follow that table, whereas D and trimming were derived from the DNA. This sample holds approximately 68,000 clones; approximately 86% were observed only once. About 12% of the sample comes from the top ten.

This receptor was obtained from a woman between 55 and 75 years old with acute or convalescent COVID-19. Material: peripheral blood. The receptor chain draws on TRBV6-1 and TRBJ2-2; 9 bases in the middle match TRBD2. The DNA sequence reads TGTGCCAGCAGTGAAGATCTTGGCGGGGGGGCCTGGAAGGTGACCGGGGAGCTGTTTTTT. The translation is CASSEDLGGGAWKVTGELFF.